This T cell receptor (beta chain) was captured by sequencing in a study of patients and donors after allogeneic stem cell transplantation. TCRdb analysed the RT-PCR reads with MiXCR anew, one entry per CDR3 protein. The repertoire includes about 200,000 distinct CDR3 sequences, around two fifths of them detected once, and around 10% sits in the top ten. The CDR3 has 13 residues. Germline loops: CDR1 GTSNPN, CDR2 SVGIG (reference sequence). V lost 2 bases and J 4 bases, leaving 9 bases between the germline ends. V is TRBV30 and J is TRBJ1-3; D is unresolved. The material sequenced was blood, either unsorted or a sorted T cell fraction (not recorded which). This TCR derives from a human donor who was either an allogeneic HSCT recipient or a stem cell or donor lymphocyte infusion donor (not recorded which). It is not recorded whose cells these are; they may come from a transplant donor. CDR3 sequence: CAWSPAGGNTIYF. Written as DNA, the CDR3 is TGTGCCTGGAGTCCGGCAGGCGGAAACACCATATATTTT.